The entry that follows covers one T cell receptor (beta chain) sequence. This sample is drawn from a study of blood T cell repertoires in COVID-19. Study summary: There were acute and convalescent COVID-19 samples, and they came from the United States, Italy and Spain. Nucleic acid was either cDNA or gDNA, and it came from T cells, B-cell-depleted T cells, or PBMCs.

Per the study methods: Quantification of nucleated cells was approximated via reference gene primer amplification. Some clones are missing from TCRdb's copy, which holds only in-frame ones; the method was immunoSEQ multiplex PCR. That table gives V, J and clone size, and the DNA gave D and trimming. Altogether about 200,000 clones are present, about 86% being singletons, with the ten largest covering 0.75% to 0.95%. Looked up from germline, CDR1 is MNHEY and CDR2 is SVGAGI. V was cut by 6 bases and J by 0 bases, with 11 bases left in between. This CDR3 has 14 amino acids. The material sequenced was peripheral blood. The TCR comes from a woman in her 70s with acute or convalescent COVID-19. The V call is TRBV6-5, the J call TRBJ1-2; D call uncertain. The CDR3 DNA is TGTGCCAGCAGCTTAACAGCAACTAACTATGGCTACACCTTC. Protein sequence: CASSLTATNYGYTF.